Given below is one T cell receptor beta chain in context. This clone was counted a few times. Its antigen target is currently unknown. Nothing much larger sits one base from this clone, and base qualities are not available. The source of the sample is a study of CD8+ T cells in alopecia areata (dated by TCRdb to about 2018). Context from the whole study: Treated patients were enrolled in an open-label pilot trial of oral tofacitinib at 5 to 10 mg twice daily for moderate-to-severe alopecia areata. Patients stayed on tofacitinib for 6 to 18 months and then had 6 months of follow-up off drug so that delayed response and recurrence could be assessed. In treated patients, disease severity was measured using the SALT score, which gives the percentage of scalp surface area affected. High-throughput TCRbeta sequencing was used to examine T cell clonal expansion in alopecia areata in both the C3H/HeJ mouse model and human patients. In humans, TCRbeta sequencing was performed on scalp tissue and on sorted CD4+ and CD8+ peripheral blood T cells from healthy controls and from patients with patchy or totalis/universalis alopecia areata. Tofacitinib-treated patients had biopsies at baseline and at 4 and 24 weeks of treatment, with a later scalp biopsy in several patients. Scalp clonality was compared across normal scalp (n=4), patchy alopecia areata scalp (n=8), and alopecia totalis/universalis scalp (n=8). RNA came from the PAXgene miRNA kit for fixed scalp, the miRNeasy kit for PBMCs, and the RNeasy kit for mouse skin. immunoSEQ multiplex PCR using 35 Vbeta forward primers and 13 Jbeta reverse primers was used to amplify TCRbeta CDR3 regions.

The sample's time point label, in plain terms: around 28 days on oral tofacitinib. Explained via the paper, the treatment or condition label denotes: oral pan-JAK inhibitor, 5-10 mg twice daily. Peripheral blood and lesional scalp punch biopsies were obtained from patients with alopecia areata. PBMCs were isolated by density centrifugation and stained for CD3, CD4 and CD8, and CD4+ and CD8+ T cells were sorted on a FACSAria. The CDR3 sequence holds 14 residues, the cysteine and phenylalanine included. Only the CDR3 part of the read is kept: 42 bases, read in frame from the first base. The germline V gene encodes CDR1 SGHTA and CDR2 FQGNSA. Trimming at the junction amounts to 1 base on V and 0 bases on J, and the germline ends lie 4 bases apart. Here is what the overall study found, with its caveats: Shared TCR sequences between patients were less evident than in mice, which may be partly attributable to HLA diversity in the patient population. During tofacitinib treatment, many expanded lesional clones stuck around in both scalp and blood, and this persistence may partly explain why relapse happens after treatment is stopped. Because the treated cohort was small and had only one nonresponder, larger studies are needed to examine links between baseline CD8+ expansion and response. Tofacitinib significantly decreased scalp clonality and the number of expanded CD8+ clones among the top 100 scalp clones. Compared with normal scalp, lesional scalp had higher clonality and more expanded CD8+ clones, particularly in alopecia totalis/universalis, a pattern that suggests antigenic drive. Unlike mouse skin, which is dominated by gammadelta T cells, normal human skin has resident alphabeta T cells that are also sequenced, and this complicates analysis of the scalp TCR repertoire.

The library came from the immunoSEQ multiplex PCR assay. RNA was extracted from all samples and reverse transcribed into cDNA as template for TCR sequencing. First-strand cDNA was synthesized with SuperScript III using a 2:1 mix of oligo-dT and random hexamers. A synthetic immune receptor repertoire was used to assess amplification bias, and residual bias was removed computationally. Per the original workflow: After raw reads were preprocessed to remove errors, the CDR3 was defined following IMGT conventions as running from the conserved cysteine to phenylalanine. To get clonality, Shannon entropy was normalized by log2 of the number of productive unique TCRs and the result was subtracted from 1. CD4 or CD8 identity of scalp clones was inferred by cross-referencing scalp TCRbeta sequences with sorted blood CD4 and CD8 repertoires. In its TCRdb copy, this immuneACCESS table keeps in-frame sequences only and misses some clones. Where compared with another copy, unresolved V genes explain less than half of these, and the others have no known cause. That table supplies the V and J calls and clone size; D and trimming were determined from the DNA. This sample comprises about 220,000 clones, under 60% of them detected only once. The top ten clonotypes cover roughly 1.4% of the sample.

This TCR was recovered from a human donor with alopecia areata. The sequencing used CD4+ T cells sorted from blood, collected at week 4, from a patient treated with tofacitinib. The chain uses TRBV7-2 and TRBJ2-4, with no D gene named confidently. The DNA sequence is given as TGTGCCAGCAGCTTAGGGGAAGCCAAAAACATTCAGTACTTC. This encodes CASSLGEAKNIQYF.